This T cell receptor (beta chain) was documented in a study of T cells in Graves' hyperthyroidism and ophthalmopathy. In this sample, this clonotype turned up a few times. Its antigen is currently unknown. Amplification yielded TCR beta CDR3 regions, with RNA transcripts as the source. A first-round RT-PCR of the TCR CDR3 used the HTBI primer set. TCRdb re-called the multiplex PCR reads with MiXCR, one entry per CDR3 protein. The sample has approximately 210,000 distinct CDR3 sequences, roughly 18% seen once. The CDR3 loop spans 15 amino acids. V dropped 0 bases and J dropped 1 base, with 9 bases sitting between them. CDR1 SGHVS and CDR2 FNYEAQ come from the germline V gene. Overall study findings and caveats: The model anticipated ophthalmopathy a median approximately 6.7 months pre-onset.

Sequenced material: blood. This TCR came from a man between 50 and 59 years old with Graves' hyperthyroidism. The rearrangement uses TRBV7-6 and TRBJ2-5, with D unresolved. The CDR3 DNA is TGTGCCAGCAGCTTAGCAGGGTTCGTCCAAGAGACCCAGTACTTC. This gives the protein CASSLAGFVQETQYF.